This T cell receptor (beta chain) was captured in a study of vaccination and CD4 T cells after COVID-19. Treatment here: roughly ten-day PBMC culture with coronavirus spike peptide pools or control peptides (ViraFEST assay). Following a culture period (roughly ten days), negative selection was used to isolate CD4+ T cells. Sequenced with the Oncomine TCR Beta short-read assay was DNA taken from cultured CD4+ T cells. Via MiXCR, TCRdb re-called the PCR reads, giving one row per CDR3 protein. The sample yields roughly 16,000 distinct CDR3 sequences, 35% to 50% seen once. As for this clonotype: The antigen is undetermined.

Germline-derived CDR1 and CDR2 are MNHEY and SMNVEV (reference sequence). This CDR3 spans 18 amino acids. The junction had 7 bases not matched to a gene; V was cut back by 6 bases and J by 0 bases. The TCR was taken from a human donor who had recovered from COVID-19. Specimen: CD4+ T cells from blood, cultured in vitro, collected after SARS-CoV-2 vaccination. The V call is TRBV27, the J call TRBJ2-6, with TRBD2 identical over 11 bases. CDR3 loop: CASSTGTSGFSGANVLTF. The CDR3 nucleotides are TGTGCCAGCAGCACCGGGACTAGCGGTTTCTCTGGGGCCAACGTCCTGACTTTC.